This record concerns one TCR beta chain sequence. The entry originates in a study of CD8 T cells in Susac syndrome. From blood CD8+ and CD4+ T cells, the TCR beta chain was sequenced. The multiple sclerosis controls, all treatment-naive patients, had relapsing-remitting disease that was stable or active. The germline V and J ends were trimmed by 0 bases and 5 bases, with 10 bases remaining between them. The CDR3 runs to 14 residues. Germline values: CDR1 SGHDN, CDR2 FVKESK. Reverse transcription of about 0.45 to 1 ug RNA was performed with random hexamers. The immunoSEQ assay covered 54 Vbeta and 13 Jbeta segments for CDR3. TCRdb re-called the immunoSEQ multiplex PCR reads through MiXCR, storing one row per CDR3 protein. Of approximately 150,000 distinct CDR3 sequences listed, 94% are singletons.

The receptor's source is a human donor with multiple sclerosis. The V gene is TRBV14, the J gene TRBJ2-5, with a weak D call TRBD1 (6 bases). The sequencing input was CD4+ T cells from PBMCs. CDR3 sequence (DNA): TGTGCCAGCAGCCAAGAGGGGGCGCGGGAGACCCAGTACTTC. Translated: CASSQEGARETQYF.